Given below is one T cell receptor beta chain in context. Its antigen is currently unknown. Trimming pared 4 bases from V and 10 bases from J, leaving 11 bases between. CDR3 size: 12 residues. The germline gives CDR1 MNHNY, CDR2 SVGAGI (reference sequence). The sample originates from a study of post-analysis software for immune sequencing data. The TCR beta cDNA libraries contained unique molecular identifiers. Each CDR3 protein gets one entry after TCRdb re-called the PCR reads with MiXCR. The data contain 750,000 to 950,000 distinct CDR3 sequences, around 46% of them singletons. Points from the study as a whole: Patients used about 5 TRBV segments, including TRBV5-6, TRBV5-1 and TRBV20-1, more often than controls.

The clonotype was recovered from a girl aged 10-17 years with multiple sclerosis. This chain connects TRBV6-6 to TRBJ2-1; no clear D. Sequencing input: blood. CDR3 coding DNA: TGTGCCAGCAGTTTATCCGGGTCCGAGCAGTTCTTC. Encoded protein: CASSLSGSEQFF.